This entry lists 31 T cell receptor beta chains sequenced from one sample in a study of post-analysis software for immune sequencing data. Findings of the study overall: Four to six TRBV segments (TRBV5-6, TRBV5-1 and TRBV20-1 among them) occurred more frequently in patients than in controls.

No antigen has been assigned to these receptors. Libraries were made from TCR beta cDNA, and they carried unique molecular identifiers. TCRdb recomputed calls from the PCR reads with MiXCR, one row per CDR3 protein. Of around 500,000 distinct CDR3 sequences in the sample, approximately 34% were seen once. Sequenced material: blood. All receptors come from a girl aged 2 to 17 with multiple sclerosis.

The V gene is TRBV5-1, the J gene TRBJ2-6; tentative D call: TRBD1 (6 bases). The ends were cut back, 4 bases at V and 0 bases at J, with 17 bases in the middle. The CDR3 contains 18 residues. Germline lookup yields CDR1 SGHRS and CDR2 YFSETQ. The CDR3 DNA reads as TGCGCCAGCAGCCTGTCGGGACAACTTATCTCTGGGGCCAACGTCCTGACTTTC. It encodes CASSLSGQLISGANVLTF.

The chain recombines TRBV25-1 with TRBJ2-5; 8 bases agree with TRBD2. V shed 8 bases and J 1 base; nucleotides not matched to a gene: 6. This CDR3 spans 14 amino acids. Germline CDR1 and CDR2: MGHDK and SYGVNS. This chain's CDR3 is CASGAGGIQETQYF. CDR3 nucleotide sequence: TGTGCCAGCGGGGCGGGGGGCATCCAAGAGACCCAGTACTTC.

Comment on this clonotype: At one end the junction does not follow the germline gene, possibly because of a read error. For the CDR3, the DNA is TGTGCCAACAGCTCCGAAGGGAGTAGTACGCAGTATTTT. Protein: CANSSEGSSTQYF. The chain recombines TRBV7-2 with TRBJ2-3; D may be TRBD2 (5 bases). The CDR3 loop spans 13 amino acids. Germline lookup yields CDR1 SGHTA and CDR2 FQGNSA.

The V call is TRBV6-1, the J call TRBJ2-5; D might be TRBD2 (6 bases). Germline values: CDR1 MNHNS, CDR2 SASEGT. Deletions cut 6 bases from V and 1 base from J, with 15 bases between. This CDR3 region has 15 residues. This chain's CDR3 is CASSQDQGLQETQYF. CDR3 nucleotide sequence: TGTGCCAGCAGCCAAGATCAGGGACTCCAAGAGACCCAGTACTTC.

This clonotype was detected a few times. The rearrangement links TRBV15 to TRBJ2-5, with D tentatively TRBD2 (5 bases). Germline-derived CDR1 and CDR2 are LNHNV and YYDKDF (reference sequence). The CDR3 covers 14 residues. V lost 1 base to trimming and J lost 5 bases, with 11 bases between them. DNA of the CDR3: TGTGCCACCAGCAGAGTTCGGGGAGCGGAGACCCAGTACTTC. Residues: CATSRVRGAETQYF.

The DNA of the CDR3 is TGTGCCAGCAGCGCGTTAGACCGCGATGGCTACACCTTC. Amino acids: CASSALDRDGYTF. The rearrangement joins TRBV9 to TRBJ1-2; D is unresolved. CDR3 length: 13 amino acids. Looked up from germline, CDR1 is SGDLS and CDR2 is YYNGEE. Trimming stripped 3 bases from V and 6 bases from J, with 12 bases between.

This rearrangement joins TRBV4-1 to TRBJ1-5; D not certain. The V gene's germline CDR1 is MGHRA and CDR2 YSYEKL. With 2 bases removed from V and 4 bases from J, the gap between germline ends came to 12 bases. The CDR3 totals 15 residues. The CDR3 DNA is TGCGCCAGCAGCCAATTCCTCACGGGGAATCAGCCCCAGCATTTT. This sequence encodes CASSQFLTGNQPQHF.

This clonotype appeared a single time. Its ends do not fully match the called genes, so a read error is possible. The V gene is TRBV7-6, the J gene TRBJ2-2; the D gene could be TRBD1 or TRBD2 (5 bases each). Looked up from germline, CDR1 is SGHVS and CDR2 is FNYEAQ. This CDR3 is built from 17 residues. The CDR3 spells CASSLAGTAANTGERFF. In DNA, the CDR3 is TGTGCCAGCAGCTTAGCGGGGACGGCCGCGAACACCGGGGAGCGGTTTTTT.

The CDR3 coding sequence is TGTGCCAGCAGTTTAATATTAGGGGGAAGTCGCCATCAGCCCCAGCATTTT. Residues: CASSLILGGSRHQPQHF. This chain connects TRBV12-3 or TRBV12-4 to TRBJ1-5; the D gene is possibly TRBD1 (6 bases). V shed 2 bases and J shed 5 bases, with 19 bases lying between them. The CDR3 has 17 amino acids.

The CDR3 DNA reads as TGTGCCAGCTCACCACCAAGCAGCGAGCAGTTCTTC. It translates to CASSPPSSEQFF. The rearrangement links TRBV18 to TRBJ2-1; D not resolved. From germline, CDR1 is KGHSH and CDR2 LQKENI. This CDR3 is 12 amino acids long. The V end lost 0 bases, the J end lost 10 bases, and 7 bases lay between the germline ends. Using reference TRBV18 and TRBJ2-1 for the parts outside the CDR3, the full variable domain is NAGVMQNPRHLVRRRGQEARLRCSPMKGHSHVYWYRQLPEEGLKFMVYLQKENIIDESGMPKERFSAEFPKEGPSILRIQQVVRGDSAAYFCASSPPSSEQFFGPGTRLTVL.

The rearrangement uses TRBV5-6 and TRBJ2-5; D unclear. V gave up 3 bases and J gave up 6 bases, with 12 bases separating them. This CDR3 has 13 amino acids. Per germline, CDR1 SGHDT and CDR2 YYEEEE. The CDR3 sequence: CASSSRSVQTQYF. The CDR3, as DNA: TGTGCCAGCAGCTCTCGATCCGTCCAGACCCAGTACTTC.

The chain recombines TRBV20-1 with TRBJ1-5; the match to TRBD1 covers 7 bases. Germline V gene data show CDR1 as DFQATT and CDR2 as SNEGSKA (reference sequence). After removal of 7 bases from V and 7 bases from J, the junction contained 22 bases not matched to a gene. The CDR3 length is 17 residues. CDR3 coding DNA: TGCAGTGTCAGGAGGCGGGTCAGGGGGGTTATCGGACAGCCCCAGCATTTT. The encoded protein is CSVRRRVRGVIGQPQHF.

The chain links TRBV6-2 or TRBV6-3 to TRBJ2-1; TRBD2 agrees at 7 bases. The CDR3 totals 15 residues. With V trimmed by 5 bases and J by 6 bases, 10 bases remained unmatched. Germline V gene data show CDR1 as MNHEY and CDR2 as SVGEGT. The CDR3 DNA is TGTGCCAGCAGTCCGAGGACTAGTCAGGGCAATGAGCAGTTCTTC. Protein product: CASSPRTSQGNEQFF.

The gene calls are TRBV4-2 and TRBJ1-2, with a possible D match to TRBD1 (5 bases). Between the trimmed V and J ends, which lost 1 base and 3 bases, there was a span of 12 bases. Looked up from germline, CDR1 is LGHNA and CDR2 is YNFKEQ. This CDR3 has 15 residues. CDR3 coding DNA: TGTGCCAGCAGCCAAGCAGGAGGGACCCACTATGGCTACACCTTC. Translating gives CASSQAGGTHYGYTF.

This clonotype was seen a few times. V usage is TRBV29-1 and J usage is TRBJ1-1; D remains ambiguous. V was trimmed by 4 bases and J by 0 bases, leaving 9 bases between them. Germline V gene lookup returns CDR1 SQVTM and CDR2 ANQGSEA. The CDR3 totals 13 residues. CDR3 nucleotide sequence: TGCAGCGTTGTCGGGCTCATGAACACTGAAGCTTTCTTT. It yields the protein CSVVGLMNTEAFF.

V is TRBV25-1 and J is TRBJ2-1, with 7 positions matching TRBD1. The germline V gene has CDR1 MGHDK and CDR2 SYGVNS. The CDR3 runs 17 residues. V dropped 6 bases and J dropped 1; count of bases not matched to a gene: 12. CDR3 sequence (DNA): TGTGCCAGCAGCGAGGGGGCAACTACTGAATCCTACAATGAGCAGTTCTTC. It specifies CASSEGATTESYNEQFF.

This chain uses TRBV3-1 with TRBJ1-1, with a weak D call TRBD1 (6 bases). Germline V gene lookup returns CDR1 LGHDT and CDR2 YNNKEL (reference sequence). Trimming stripped 1 base from V and 6 bases from J, with 12 bases between. The CDR3 consists of 14 residues. The DNA of the CDR3 is TGTGCCAGCAGCCAAGTAAGAGGGGGATCTGAAGCTTTCTTT. Translated: CASSQVRGGSEAFF.

For this clonotype: This clone may be a read error of a much larger clone one base away. The CDR3, as DNA: TGTGCCGGCAGTTCACCAGGGCGCTTTGAGCAGTTCTTC. This gives the protein CAGSSPGRFEQFF. The rearrangement joins TRBV6-5 to TRBJ2-1, with D maybe TRBD1 (5 bases). Germline CDR1 MNHEY, CDR2 SVGAGI. The CDR3 covers 13 residues.

This clonotype was found once. The genes are TRBV4-2 and TRBJ2-1; 7 bases map to TRBD2. Per the germline V gene, CDR1 is LGHNA and CDR2 is YNFKEQ. V shed 1 base and J 10 bases; nucleotides not matched to a gene: 10. The length of the CDR3 is 15 residues. Written as DNA, the CDR3 is TGTGCCAGCAGCCAAGCCGAGTCACTAGCGAGGGAGCAGTTCTTC. This gives the protein CASSQAESLAREQFF.

The sample holds a few counts of this clonotype. V gene TRBV10-3 combines with J gene TRBJ2-7, with D unclear. V lost 8 bases and J lost 1, with 15 bases in between. CDR1 ENHRY and CDR2 SYGVKD come from the germline V gene. The CDR3 loop spans 14 amino acids. CDR3 sequence reads: CAIGRAGGSYEQYF. For the CDR3, the DNA is TGTGCCATCGGACGGGCAGGCGGATCCTACGAGCAGTACTTC.

This clonotype was recorded a few times. The chain employs TRBV27 and TRBJ1-1; D unclear. Per germline, CDR1 MNHEY and CDR2 SMNVEV (reference sequence). The V gene lost 5 bases and the J gene lost 1 base, with 14 bases spanning the gap. The CDR3 totals 15 residues. CDR3 loop: CASSPARAANTEAFF. CDR3 DNA sequence: TGTGCCAGCAGTCCCGCCCGGGCTGCGAACACTGAAGCTTTCTTT.

The chain joins TRBV7-2 to TRBJ2-1; TRBD2 matches at 10 bases. V lost 4 bases, J lost 5 bases, and 11 bases stayed unmatched. The CDR3 has 17 residues. Germline V lookup: CDR1 SGHTA, CDR2 FQGNSA. The CDR3 DNA is TGTGCCAGCAGCTCCGTCCCTAGCGGGGGTTCACACAATGAGCAGTTCTTC. This sequence encodes CASSSVPSGGSHNEQFF.

This clonotype was detected only a few times. The gene calls are TRBV28 and TRBJ2-5, with D possibly TRBD2 on 7 matching bases. CDR1 is MDHEN, CDR2 SYDVKM, per germline. The ends were cut back, 4 bases at V and 5 bases at J, with 14 bases in the middle. This CDR3 has 14 residues. This CDR3 is CASSYHGGHETQYF. The DNA of the CDR3 is TGTGCCAGCAGTTATCACGGGGGGCACGAGACCCAGTACTTC.

The V call is TRBV27, the J call TRBJ1-5; D is ambiguous. Germline-derived CDR1 and CDR2 are MNHEY and SMNVEV (reference sequence). This CDR3 spans 10 amino acids. V gave up 10 bases and J gave up 5 bases, with 6 bases separating them. The CDR3 reads CAKLYQPQHF. In nucleotides, the CDR3 is TGTGCCAAATTGTATCAGCCCCAGCATTTT.

The rearrangement joins TRBV5-6 to TRBJ2-1, with D perhaps TRBD2 (5 bases). V gave up 4 bases and J gave up 2 bases, with 13 bases separating them. CDR3 size: 15 residues. The germline V gene has CDR1 SGHDT and CDR2 YYEEEE. DNA of the CDR3: TGTGCCAGCAGCCCCACATGGGAGCCCTACAATGAGCAGTTCTTC. It encodes CASSPTWEPYNEQFF.

The chain employs TRBV5-8 and TRBJ2-3, with D possibly TRBD2 on 7 matching bases. CDR3 length: 17 amino acids. V lost 4 bases to trimming and J lost 2 bases, with 20 bases between them. The germline CDR1 and CDR2 sequences are SGHTS and YDEGEE. The CDR3 DNA is TGTGCCAGCAGCCGGGGGGCGGGGGCCCCCCTCACAGATACGCAGTATTTT. It specifies CASSRGAGAPLTDTQYF.

This clonotype was found a few times. The DNA of the CDR3 is TGTGCCAGCAGCCAAGATCAGGGACTAGCGGGCTACAATGAGCAGTTCTTC. Encoded protein: CASSQDQGLAGYNEQFF. This chain connects TRBV3-1 to TRBJ2-1; 12 nucleotides align to TRBD2. The CDR3 spans 17 residues. Germline-derived CDR1 and CDR2 are LGHDT and YNNKEL (reference sequence). The J segment lost 3 bases and the V segment lost 0 bases, leaving 3 bases of the junction unmatched.

This clonotype came up a few times. V and J are TRBV5-1 and TRBJ1-1; D uncertain. Trimming stripped 4 bases from V and 0 bases from J, with 10 bases between. The length of the CDR3 is 14 residues. Germline V lookup: CDR1 SGHRS, CDR2 YFSETQ. CDR3 protein: CASSPWSLNTEAFF. The CDR3 nucleotides are TGCGCCAGCAGCCCGTGGAGCCTGAACACTGAAGCTTTCTTT. Complete variable domain (other parts from reference TRBV5-1 and TRBJ1-1): KAGVTQTPRYLIKTRGQQVTLSCSPISGHRSVSWYQQTPGQGLQFLFEYFSETQRNKGNFPGRFSGRQFSNSRSEMNVSTLELGDSALYLCASSPWSLNTEAFFGQGTRLTVV.

This clonotype was seen a handful of times. The CDR3 here is CASSPRPGRETQYF. The DNA of the CDR3 is TGTGCCAGCAGTCCCCGCCCAGGGAGGGAGACCCAGTACTTC. The rearrangement links TRBV12-3 or TRBV12-4 to TRBJ2-5; perhaps TRBD2 as D (6 bases). The CDR3 is made up of 14 amino acids. The V end was cut by 5 bases, the J end by 5 bases, with 15 bases between.

The table lists this clonotype with a few counts. This chain connects TRBV4-2 to TRBJ2-5; D might be TRBD2 (5 bases). Trimming removed 3 bases from V and 7 bases from J, with 15 bases in between. The CDR3 consists of 14 residues. Germline V gives CDR1 LGHNA, CDR2 YNFKEQ. The CDR3 DNA reads TGTGCCAGCAGCCATCCCGGTGGAGGAGGGACCCAGTACTTC. Amino acid sequence: CASSHPGGGGTQYF.

This chain connects TRBV5-5 to TRBJ2-5; D is unresolved. The CDR3 spans 13 residues. Germline CDR1 and CDR2: SGHKS and YYEKEE (reference sequence). The V end lost 0 bases, the J end lost 2 bases, and 5 bases lay between the germline ends. The CDR3 DNA follows: TGTGCCAGCAGCTTGGTAAATCAAGAGACCCAGTACTTC. Translated, it gives CASSLVNQETQYF.